The 9 T cell receptor beta chains below come from one sample, sequenced in a study of T cells in Graves' hyperthyroidism and ophthalmopathy. Amplification yielded TCR beta CDR3 regions, with RNA transcripts as the source. The study used the HTBI primer set for a first-round RT-PCR of the TCR CDR3. TCRdb re-called the multiplex PCR reads with MiXCR, one entry per CDR3 protein. Among hundreds of thousands of distinct CDR3 sequences listed, over 15% were seen once. Input material: blood. These TCRs come from a woman aged 50 to 65 with Graves' hyperthyroidism that later progressed to Graves' ophthalmopathy.

With respect to this clonotype: With a much larger clone just one base away, this may be a read error. CDR3 region: CASSLQGTYERYF. The CDR3 DNA follows: TGCGCCAGCAGCTTACAGGGTACCTACGAGCGGTACTTC. This chain connects TRBV7-9 to TRBJ2-7; a weak D match, TRBD1 (6 bases). Per the germline V gene, CDR1 is SEHNR and CDR2 is FQNEAQ (reference sequence). The CDR3 totals 13 residues.

There are a few counts of this clonotype. The chain carries TRBV7-9 and TRBJ1-2; D possibly corresponds to TRBD1 (5 bases). The V gene's germline CDR1 is SEHNR and CDR2 FQNEAQ (reference sequence). V lost 2 bases and J 3 bases, leaving 13 bases between the germline ends. This CDR3 region has 15 residues. The CDR3 sequence: CASSLTDGTDYGYTF. For the CDR3, the DNA is TGTGCCAGCAGCTTAACCGACGGGACGGACTATGGCTACACCTTC.

This clonotype was detected only a few times. The CDR3 sequence: CASSLNEAGDAYEQYF. The DNA for the CDR3 is TGTGCCAGCAGCTTAAATGAGGCGGGGGACGCCTACGAGCAGTACTTC. The V call is TRBV7-9, the J call TRBJ2-7; TRBD2 agrees at 7 bases. The V and J ends lost 2 bases and 2 bases, in that order; junction bases with no gene match: 9. The CDR3 totals 16 residues. Germline V CDR1 and CDR2: SEHNR, FQNEAQ (reference sequence).

This clonotype was detected many times. The chain employs TRBV6-1 and TRBJ1-5, with D unresolved. Germline loops: CDR1 MNHNS, CDR2 SASEGT. The CDR3 is 14 residues long. V shed 2 bases and J shed 4 bases, with 9 bases lying between them. CDR3 amino acids: CASSEIGLNQPQHF. CDR3 DNA: TGTGCCAGCAGTGAAATCGGCTTGAATCAGCCCCAGCATTTT.

This clonotype was observed many times. The rearrangement joins TRBV12-3 or TRBV12-4 to TRBJ1-2; D remains ambiguous. Trimming pared 3 bases from V and 4 bases from J, leaving 9 bases between. The CDR3 has 13 residues. The CDR3 sequence is CASSLGNLYGYTF. CDR3 bases: TGTGCCAGCAGTTTGGGGAACCTCTATGGCTACACCTTC.

This clonotype was observed at least ten times. V is TRBV7-2 and J is TRBJ2-5; weak D call: TRBD2 (5 bases). Trimming left V 3 bases short and J 7 bases short, with 12 bases between. Per the germline V gene, CDR1 is SGHTA and CDR2 is FQGNSA. This CDR3 has 13 residues. Here the CDR3 reads CASSLEVRRTQYF. The CDR3 region has the DNA TGTGCCAGCAGCTTGGAGGTCCGAAGGACCCAGTACTTC.

The chain has TRBV19 and TRBJ2-7, with D possibly TRBD1 on 6 matching bases. This CDR3 region has 15 residues. Trimming pared 2 bases from V and 3 bases from J, leaving 14 bases between. Germline assignment: CDR1 LNHDA and CDR2 SQIVND (reference sequence). In DNA form, the CDR3 reads TGTGCCAGTAGTATATTCTCAGGGGCGAGCTACGAGCAGTACTTC. This codes for CASSIFSGASYEQYF.

This clonotype was seen ten or more times. This chain joins TRBV30 and TRBJ2-7; no clear D gene. The CDR3 has 12 amino acids. V lost 2 bases and J 2 bases, leaving 7 bases between the germline ends. The V gene's germline CDR1 is GTSNPN and CDR2 SVGIG (reference sequence). CDR3 protein: CAWSPSAYEQYF. The DNA of the CDR3 is TGTGCCTGGAGTCCCTCAGCCTACGAGCAGTACTTC.

J is TRBJ2-5 and V is TRBV19; possibly TRBD1 or TRBD2 for D (6 bases each). This CDR3 has 16 residues. The germline CDR1 and CDR2 sequences are LNHDA and SQIVND (reference sequence). V was trimmed by 2 bases and J by 5 bases, leaving 18 bases between them. Here the CDR3 DNA reads TGTGCCAGTAGTATACGGAGGGAGACAGGTACTGAGACCCAGTACTTC. Translated, it gives CASSIRRETGTETQYF. Supplemented by reference TRBV19 and TRBJ2-5, the full variable domain reads DGGITQSPKYLFRKEGQNVTLSCEQNLNHDAMYWYRQDPGQGLRLIYYSQIVNDFQKGDIAEGYSVSREKKESFPLTVTSAQKNPTAFYLCASSIRRETGTETQYFGPGTRLLVL.